This T cell receptor (beta chain) was identified during a study of shared clonotypes between healthy human individuals. Turning to the study itself: The people who gave samples were a couple of women and a few men aged 18 to 49.

Produced via immunoSEQ multiplex PCR; TCRdb's table is partial and in-frame only. The profile shows roughly 2,500,000 clones, under 95% of them singletons. Whole-study results and caveats: Compared with clonotypes that all four donors shared, non-shared clonotypes had lower generation probabilities. In general, naive subsets displayed greater estimated richness than memory subsets did.

Of note for this clone: Antigen specificity is unknown.

The CDR3 contains 17 residues. Germline CDR1 is LNHNV and CDR2 is YYDKDF (reference sequence). The J segment lost 4 bases and the V segment lost 5 bases, leaving 11 bases of the junction unmatched. The receptor was derived from a man aged 18 to 30 in good health. Some clones in this sample may be carry-over from other donors' samples. The source material was naive CD4+ T cells from PBMCs. Subset denoted: CD45RA+ positively selected. The chain combines TRBV15 with TRBJ2-1, with 10 nucleotides matching TRBD2. In DNA, the CDR3 is TGTGCCACCAGCCCCCCGGGCAGGACTAGCGGTTACAATGAGCAGTTCTTC. Translation gives CATSPPGRTSGYNEQFF.